The table lists the clone carrying this T cell receptor (beta chain) with a few counts. There are 12 residues in the CDR3. Germline assignment: CDR1 SQVTM and CDR2 ANQGSEA. Between the trimmed V and J ends, which lost 7 bases and 3 bases, there was a span of 12 bases. The sample originates from a study of glioma-infiltrating T cells. The iRepertoire nested amplicon-rescue multiplex PCR amplified TCR alpha and beta CDR3s from RNA. TCRdb re-called the multiplex PCR reads through MiXCR, storing one row per CDR3 protein. Counted here are about 130,000 distinct CDR3 sequences, more than 20% occurring once; the ten biggest clones make up nearly 15%.

V and J are TRBV29-1 and TRBJ1-1; unclear D gene. The sequence was obtained from a human donor with low-grade glioma or glioblastoma, undergoing nonglioma brain surgery, or in good health (not recorded which). The sample was glioma tissue, nonneoplastic brain tissue, or PBMCs (not recorded which). The CDR3 is CSGAAVYTEAFF. CDR3 DNA: TGCAGCGGGGCCGCGGTGTACACTGAAGCTTTCTTT.